This TCR beta chain emerged from a study of cytomegalovirus exposure and HLA in healthy donors. Findings and limits, study-wide: Sequence variants that were highly shared formed a cluster that was likely a sequencing artifact. In vitro work confirmed that three CMV-associated chains recognize CMV antigens. TCR beta chain V- and J-gene trimming was linked, in a later analysis, to a missense variant in DCLRE1C.

The germline V gene has CDR1 SEHNR and CDR2 FQNEAQ (reference sequence). V lost 7 bases, J lost 7 bases, and 13 bases stayed unmatched. CDR3 length: 14 amino acids. Concerning this clone: Its antigen is as yet unknown.

Researchers ran the PCR with 60 Vbeta and 13 Jbeta primers. Data came from immunoSEQ multiplex PCR; TCRdb stores just in-frame clones and leaves some out. The repertoire holds approximately 150,000 clones, 80% seen once, with about 4.7% in the top ten. This rearrangement joins TRBV7-9 to TRBJ2-7, with 7 bases lining up with TRBD1. The source material was PBMCs. The TCR sequence derives from a man aged 25 to 45 in good health and CMV-seronegative. CDR3 DNA: TGTGCCAGCACTCGGGGTTTGGACAGGATAGAGCAGTACTTC. Its protein product is CASTRGLDRIEQYF.